The clone carrying this T cell receptor (beta chain) was seen many times. This sample was included in a study of T-cell reconstitution after alpha-beta-depleted transplantation in children. The library targeted TCRbeta and was prepared with unique molecular identifiers. MiXCR, applied by TCRdb to the PCR reads, yields one record per CDR3 protein. This sample has about 260,000 distinct CDR3 sequences, with about 9.9% found just once. This TCR was sampled from a male patient between 2 and 9 years old who had a stem cell transplant for chronic granulomatous disease, so the T cells may come from the graft donor. Sequenced here: peripheral blood, sampled 180 days after TCRalphabeta/CD19-depleted stem cell transplant.

CDR3 region: CASRPYAGASYEQYF. In DNA form, the CDR3 reads TGTGCCAGCAGACCCTACGCAGGGGCATCCTACGAGCAGTACTTC. J is TRBJ2-7 and V is TRBV6-1, with D perhaps TRBD1 (6 bases). The germline V and J ends were trimmed by 6 bases and 1 base, with 16 bases remaining between them. Germline-derived CDR1 and CDR2 are MNHNS and SASEGT. There are 15 residues in the CDR3.